Listed here is a single TCR beta chain. What it binds is not known. This entry belongs to a study of early stage breast cancer tumors. Study results and limitations: Unsorted bulk genomic DNA sequencing lacked pairing and functional marker data. Tumor and normal breast were distinguished via blood comparison in most of the 16 patients. Most shared enriched TCRB sequences were commonly generated ones.

V shed 3 bases and J shed 2 bases, with 8 bases lying between them. The CDR3 runs to 15 residues. The germline V gene has CDR1 KGHSH and CDR2 LQKENI. The protocol was immunoSEQ multiplex PCR, while the TCRdb copy is restricted to in-frame clones and leaves out a portion. The sample includes about 69,000 clones, more than 70% seen only once; the top ten take about 4.4%. The source is a person in their 40s with breast cancer. The sequenced sample consisted of blood. The gene calls are TRBV18 and TRBJ2-6, with D perhaps TRBD1 (6 bases). CDR3 amino acids: CASSPGATGANVLTF. The CDR3 DNA sequence: TGTGCCAGCTCACCGGGGGCAACTGGGGCCAACGTCCTGACTTTC.